This T cell receptor (beta chain) came from a study of neurological immune-mediated disorders. This clonotype was recorded many times. A single run covered 15-18 subjects with over 170 million TCR-beta sequences. MiXCR, run by TCRdb on the 5' RACE reads, gives a single entry per CDR3 protein. The sample shows tens of thousands of distinct CDR3 sequences, about 13% of them seen only once. The germline gives CDR1 DFQATT, CDR2 SNEGSKA (reference sequence). The CDR3 totals 14 residues. Trimming pared 6 bases from V and 10 bases from J, leaving 22 bases between. The chain employs TRBV20-1 and TRBJ2-1; D may be TRBD1 (5 bases). The sample taken for sequencing was PBMCs. The source is a woman aged 55-75 years with HTLV-1-associated myelopathy (HAM/TSP). CDR3 in DNA: TGCAGTGCGAGTCGTGGGGCGAATACCTGGGAGCAGTTCTTC. Its protein product is CSASRGANTWEQFF.